A single sample is the source of the 8 T cell receptor beta chains below, sequenced in a study of T-cell memory formation after mild COVID-19. TCRdb fed the 5' RACE reads into MiXCR, producing one record per CDR3 protein. Of roughly 340,000 distinct CDR3 sequences listed, approximately 15% are singletons. The source material was PBMCs or a T cell subset sorted from them (not recorded which). These receptors originate from a man aged 18 to 30 who had mild COVID-19 (a few samples of this study predate the infection). Cell type and time point are not known.

This clonotype was picked up many times. V is TRBV5-6 and J is TRBJ2-1; no firm D call. The germline CDR1 and CDR2 sequences are SGHDT and YYEEEE. CDR3 length equals 14 residues. V dropped 2 bases and J dropped 0 bases, with 6 bases sitting between them. The CDR3: CASSFDGSYNEQFF. CDR3 DNA sequence: TGTGCCAGCAGCTTCGACGGCTCCTACAATGAGCAGTTCTTC.

Ten or more counts support this clonotype. This chain uses TRBV6-2 or TRBV6-3 with TRBJ2-5, with 8 bases matching TRBD2. Trimming removed 2 bases from V and 5 bases from J; junction bases left unmatched: 13. The CDR3 totals 17 residues. Germline CDR1 MNHEY, CDR2 SVGEGT. The CDR3 DNA reads TGTGCCAGCAGTTACCGACCTTGGACTAGCCTCGGGGAGACCCAGTACTTC. Amino acid sequence: CASSYRPWTSLGETQYF.

This clonotype was observed a single time. The gene calls are TRBV7-2 and TRBJ1-1; D gene unclear. CDR1 and CDR2 (germline): SGHTA, FQGNSA. V lost 5 bases and J lost 4, with 8 bases in between. CDR3 length: 12 amino acids. The CDR3 DNA sequence: TGTGCCAGCAGCCACGATGCCACTGAAGCTTTCTTT. Encoded protein: CASSHDATEAFF.

CDR3 sequence: CASSPIGITYEQYF. The CDR3 nucleotides read TGTGCCAGCAGTCCCATCGGGATAACCTACGAGCAGTACTTC. The chain couples TRBV27 to TRBJ2-7; D might be TRBD2 (5 bases). Trimming pared 5 bases from V and 2 bases from J, leaving 13 bases between. Per germline, CDR1 MNHEY and CDR2 SMNVEV (reference sequence). The CDR3 has 14 amino acids.

The genes are TRBV6-5 and TRBJ2-7; the D gene is possibly TRBD1 (6 bases). V was shortened by 0 bases and J by 3 bases, with 9 bases between the two germline ends. The germline gives CDR1 MNHEY, CDR2 SVGAGI. There are 14 residues in the CDR3. For the CDR3, the DNA is TGTGCCAGCAGTTACTCCGCAGGGGACTACGAGCAGTACGTC. Encoded protein: CASSYSAGDYEQYV.

This clonotype came up a few times. V gene TRBV6-2 or TRBV6-3 combines with J gene TRBJ1-2; a weak D match, TRBD1 (6 bases). The CDR3 runs 15 residues. Trimming stripped 5 bases from V and 2 bases from J, with 15 bases between. The germline CDR1 and CDR2 sequences are MNHEY and SVGEGT. DNA of the CDR3: TGTGCCAGCAGTCACGGGACACGAAGAAACTATGGCTACACCTTC. Translating gives CASSHGTRRNYGYTF.

This clonotype was seen repeatedly, ten times or more. The chain uses TRBV6-2 or TRBV6-3 and TRBJ2-4, with unresolved D. V lost 4 bases to trimming and J lost 5 bases, with 6 bases between them. CDR3 length equals 12 residues. The germline V gene encodes CDR1 MNHEY and CDR2 SVGEGT. In DNA form, the CDR3 reads TGTGCCAGCAGTTTAACGGAAAACATTCAGTACTTC. Translation gives CASSLTENIQYF.

The V gene is TRBV12-5, the J gene TRBJ2-3, with 8 bases lining up with TRBD1. After removal of 6 bases from V and 3 bases from J, the junction contained 2 bases not matched to a gene. Germline values: CDR1 LGHNT, CDR2 FRNRAP. The CDR3 length is 13 residues. CDR3 coding DNA: TGTGCTAGTGGCCAGGGGGCAACAGATACGCAGTATTTT. The encoded protein is CASGQGATDTQYF.